Below are 18 T cell receptor beta chains sequenced from a single sample in a study of breast tumors, draining lymph nodes, adjacent tissues (TCRdb year 2016). To prepare the library, multiplex PCR was applied. Data came from an Illumina HiSeq 2000. TCRdb cleaned the public reads at Q25 with fastp, built clones with MiXCR and kept in-frame beta chains. All rows with the same CDR3 protein become a single entry with the most common DNA and genes. Within this sample are 9,500 to 12,000 distinct CDR3 sequences, with about 50% of them counted one time only. The top ten hold around 40% of the sample. The sequenced sample was breast tumor tissue. The source is a female donor with breast cancer. Some clones in this sample may be carry-over from other donors' samples.

This clonotype appeared once. The gene calls are TRBV7-2 and TRBJ2-3; D possibly corresponds to TRBD1 (5 bases). Germline V gene data show CDR1 as SGHTA and CDR2 as FQGNSA. V was cut by 0 bases and J by 2 bases, with 12 bases left in between. The CDR3 has 16 amino acids. As DNA, the CDR3 is TGTGCCAGCAGCTTAGCGAGACAGAAGCTCACAGATACGCAGTATTTT. This gives the protein CASSLARQKLTDTQYF.

The genes are TRBV29-1 and TRBJ2-3; D not certain. Germline V gene data show CDR1 as SQVTM and CDR2 as ANQGSEA. V lost 4 bases and J 3 bases, leaving 11 bases between the germline ends. The CDR3 covers 13 residues. As DNA, the CDR3 is TGCAGCGTTGGTTCGGGTTTGACAGATACGCAGTATTTT. Translating gives CSVGSGLTDTQYF.

As to this clonotype: A read error may account for a junction end that differs from germline. The chain employs TRBV19 and TRBJ1-4; a weak D match, TRBD1 (6 bases). The CDR3 contains 11 residues. Per germline, CDR1 LNHDA and CDR2 SQIVND (reference sequence). This chain's CDR3 is CASRTGTHTDF. CDR3 DNA sequence: TGTGCCAGTAGAACCGGGACACATACAGATTTT. Variable domain in full (rest from reference TRBV19 and TRBJ1-4): DGGITQSPKYLFRKEGQNVTLSCEQNLNHDAMYWYRQDPGQGLRLIYYSQIVNDFQKGDIAEGYSVSREKKESFPLTVTSAQKNPTAFYLCASRTGTHTDFGSGTQLSVL.

CDR3 loop: CSARTLAGVGIDTQYF. CDR3 DNA: TGCAGTGCTAGGACCCTAGCGGGAGTCGGGATAGATACGCAGTATTTT. The chain carries TRBV20-1 and TRBJ2-3, with 10 bases fitting TRBD2. Trimming at V came to 3 bases and at J to 5 bases, leaving 11 bases not matched to a gene. CDR3 length: 16 amino acids. CDR1 is DFQATT and CDR2 is SNEGSKA in the germline V gene (reference sequence).

This clonotype has just one count. V is TRBV19 and J is TRBJ2-1, with D perhaps TRBD2 (5 bases). In germline, CDR1 is LNHDA, CDR2 SQIVND (reference sequence). The CDR3 covers 14 residues. V was shortened by 3 bases and J by 7 bases, with 13 bases between the two germline ends. This chain's CDR3 is CASSIIGEWNEQFF. The CDR3 region has the DNA TGTGCCAGTAGTATCATCGGGGAATGGAATGAGCAGTTCTTC. The complete variable domain, with remaining parts taken from reference TRBV19 and TRBJ2-1, reads DGGITQSPKYLFRKEGQNVTLSCEQNLNHDAMYWYRQDPGQGLRLIYYSQIVNDFQKGDIAEGYSVSREKKESFPLTVTSAQKNPTAFYLCASSIIGEWNEQFFGPGTRLTVL.

The chain joins TRBV14 to TRBJ2-1, with 11 nucleotides matching TRBD1. The CDR3 totals 16 residues. Germline CDR1 is SGHDN and CDR2 is FVKESK. J lost 5 bases, V lost 4 bases, and 7 bases had no gene match. CDR3 sequence (DNA): TGTGCCAGCAGCCGAACTCCGGGACAGGGGGACAATGAGCAGTTCTTC. It specifies CASSRTPGQGDNEQFF.

CDR3 loop: CASRGTGFYGYTF. The CDR3 bases are TGCGCCAGCAGAGGAACAGGGTTCTATGGCTACACCTTC. The J gene is TRBJ1-2, the V gene TRBV5-1; tentatively, D is TRBD1 (6 bases). V dropped 5 bases and J dropped 4 bases, with 12 bases sitting between them. The germline gives CDR1 SGHRS, CDR2 YFSETQ. CDR3 length: 13 amino acids. Full variable domain (remainder filled in from reference TRBV5-1 and TRBJ1-2): KAGVTQTPRYLIKTRGQQVTLSCSPISGHRSVSWYQQTPGQGLQFLFEYFSETQRNKGNFPGRFSGRQFSNSRSEMNVSTLELGDSALYLCASRGTGFYGYTFGSGTRLTVV.

In this sample, this clonotype turned up many times. This chain links TRBV7-2 with TRBJ1-3; unclear D gene. Trimming left V 2 bases short and J 4 bases short, with 9 bases between. CDR3 size: 14 residues. Germline V CDR1 and CDR2: SGHTA, FQGNSA. CDR3 nucleotides: TGTGCCAGCAGCTTACCCGGGGAGGGAAACACCATATATTTT. Amino acids: CASSLPGEGNTIYF.

This clonotype was counted at least ten times. A much more abundant neighbour one base away suggests this may be a read error. This chain joins TRBV7-2 and TRBJ2-5; D might be TRBD2 (5 bases). Germline V lookup: CDR1 SGHTA, CDR2 FQGNSA. The CDR3 runs to 15 residues. The CDR3 DNA is TGTGCCAGCAGCTTAGGTCCCCTTCCCGGGGAGACCCAGCACTTC. This encodes CASSLGPLPGETQHF.

Regarding this clonotype: Likely a read error: the CDR3 ends without its conserved phenylalanine or tryptophan. The chain recombines TRBV24-1 with TRBJ2-2; D unclear. CDR1 is KGHDR, CDR2 SFDVKD, per germline. The CDR3 has 12 amino acids. The V end was cut by 3 bases, the J end by 5 bases, with 3 bases between. CDR3: CATSDLTGELFL. In DNA, the CDR3 is TGTGCCACCAGTGATCTGACCGGGGAGCTGTTTCTT.

The rearrangement uses TRBV20-1 and TRBJ2-1; 9 nucleotides line up with TRBD2. The CDR3 spans 14 residues. J lost 10 bases, V lost 2 bases, and 9 bases had no gene match. The germline V gene encodes CDR1 DFQATT and CDR2 SNEGSKA (reference sequence). The CDR3, as DNA: TGCAGTGCTAGATTGGCGGGAGGGTTTGCGGAGCAGTTCTTC. It is translated as CSARLAGGFAEQFF.

Concerning this clonotype itself: At one end the junction does not follow the germline gene, possibly because of a read error. The rearrangement links TRBV7-9 to TRBJ2-1, with 7 bases that match TRBD2. CDR1 and CDR2 from the germline V gene are SEHNR and FQNEAQ (reference sequence). The CDR3 runs to 12 residues. The DNA of the CDR3 is TGTGCCAGCAGCGGGACCGGGACTACTTACCGATTC. It codes for CASSGTGTTYRF.

This clonotype rates as medium-sized. The DNA of the CDR3 is TGCGCCAGCAGCCCCTACGGACAGGGAGAGACCCAGTACTTC. It translates to CASSPYGQGETQYF. V is TRBV4-1 and J is TRBJ2-5; 8 positions agree with TRBD1. The germline gives CDR1 MGHRA, CDR2 YSYEKL. The CDR3 covers 14 residues. J lost 4 bases, V lost 4 bases, and 5 bases had no gene match.

This clonotype was seen more than once but under ten times. One end of the junction fails to match germline, which may point to a read error. The chain couples TRBV6-5 to TRBJ2-1; 10 bases are shared with TRBD2. Germline V CDR1 and CDR2: MNHEY, SVGAGI. The CDR3 runs to 18 residues. CDR3 DNA: TGTGCCAGCGGTCACTCCCGTCGAACTAGCGGGGCCGGTAATGAGCGGTTCTTC. It is translated as CASGHSRRTSGAGNERFF.

This clonotype was seen at least ten times. The chain links TRBV30 to TRBJ2-5; the D gene is possibly TRBD2 (6 bases). The germline CDR1 and CDR2 sequences are GTSNPN and SVGIG (reference sequence). The V and J ends lost 3 bases and 9 bases respectively, with 20 bases between them. The CDR3 is 14 amino acids. CDR3 bases: TGTGCCTGGAGCGTGGTCATCGGTGGGGAGGCCCAGTACTTC. It specifies CAWSVVIGGEAQYF.

This clonotype was observed a few times. A single base separates this from a much larger clone, so it may be a read error. The chain joins TRBV20-1 to TRBJ2-7, with 8 bases aligning to TRBD2. The CDR3 is 13 amino acids. Germline loops: CDR1 DFQATT, CDR2 SNEGSKA (reference sequence). The CDR3 bases are TGCAGTGCTAGTCCGGGAGGGCTCTACGCGCAGTACTTC. This sequence encodes CSASPGGLYAQYF.

The genes are TRBV10-2 and TRBJ2-7, with 11 bases fitting TRBD2. V lost 5 bases to trimming and J lost 6 bases; unmatched junction nucleotides: 6. Germline loops: CDR1 WSHSY, CDR2 SAAADI. This CDR3 is 14 amino acids long. CDR3 residues: CASSPPGLAAEQYF. The CDR3, as DNA: TGCGCCAGCAGTCCTCCGGGACTAGCGGCCGAGCAGTACTTC.

This sequence joins TRBV29-1 and TRBJ1-2, with 9 bases matching TRBD1. V dropped 5 bases and J dropped 3; count of bases not matched to a gene: 4. From germline, CDR1 is SQVTM and CDR2 ANQGSEA. The CDR3 is 13 amino acids. The CDR3 DNA sequence: TGCAGCGTTTCTACAGGGGGCGACTATGGCTACACCTTC. Its translation: CSVSTGGDYGYTF.